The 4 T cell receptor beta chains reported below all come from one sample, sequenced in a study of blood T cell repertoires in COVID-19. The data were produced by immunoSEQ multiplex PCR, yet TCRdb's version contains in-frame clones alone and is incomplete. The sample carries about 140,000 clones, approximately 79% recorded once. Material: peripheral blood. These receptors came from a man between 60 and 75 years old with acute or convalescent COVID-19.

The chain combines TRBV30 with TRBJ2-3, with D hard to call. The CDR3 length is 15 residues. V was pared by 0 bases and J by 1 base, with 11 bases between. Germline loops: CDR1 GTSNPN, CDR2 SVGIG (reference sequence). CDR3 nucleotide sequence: TGTGCCTGGAGTGTACCTGGGCATGGCACAGATACGCAGTATTTT. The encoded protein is CAWSVPGHGTDTQYF.

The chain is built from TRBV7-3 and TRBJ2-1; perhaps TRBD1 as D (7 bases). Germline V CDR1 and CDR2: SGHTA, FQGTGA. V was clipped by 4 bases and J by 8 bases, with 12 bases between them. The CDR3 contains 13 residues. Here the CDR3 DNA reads TGTGCCAGCAGCTCAGGGGGGCAGGATGAGCAGTTCTTC. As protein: CASSSGGQDEQFF. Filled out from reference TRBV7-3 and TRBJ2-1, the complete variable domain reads GAGVSQTPSNKVTEKGKYVELRCDPISGHTALYWYRQSLGQGPEFLIYFQGTGAADDSGLPNDRFFAVRPEGSVSTLKIQRTERGDSAVYLCASSSGGQDEQFFGPGTRLTVL.

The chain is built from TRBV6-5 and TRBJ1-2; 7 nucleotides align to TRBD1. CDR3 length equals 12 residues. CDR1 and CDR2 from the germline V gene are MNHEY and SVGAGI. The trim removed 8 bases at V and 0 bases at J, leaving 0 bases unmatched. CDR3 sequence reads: CASGQANYGYTF. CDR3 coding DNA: TGTGCCAGCGGACAGGCTAACTATGGCTACACCTTC.

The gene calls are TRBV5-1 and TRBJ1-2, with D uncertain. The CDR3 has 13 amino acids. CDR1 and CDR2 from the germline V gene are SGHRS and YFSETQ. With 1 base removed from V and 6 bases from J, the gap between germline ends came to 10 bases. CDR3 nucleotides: TGCGCCAGCAGCTTGTTGGAGACTCATGGCTACACCTTC. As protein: CASSLLETHGYTF.